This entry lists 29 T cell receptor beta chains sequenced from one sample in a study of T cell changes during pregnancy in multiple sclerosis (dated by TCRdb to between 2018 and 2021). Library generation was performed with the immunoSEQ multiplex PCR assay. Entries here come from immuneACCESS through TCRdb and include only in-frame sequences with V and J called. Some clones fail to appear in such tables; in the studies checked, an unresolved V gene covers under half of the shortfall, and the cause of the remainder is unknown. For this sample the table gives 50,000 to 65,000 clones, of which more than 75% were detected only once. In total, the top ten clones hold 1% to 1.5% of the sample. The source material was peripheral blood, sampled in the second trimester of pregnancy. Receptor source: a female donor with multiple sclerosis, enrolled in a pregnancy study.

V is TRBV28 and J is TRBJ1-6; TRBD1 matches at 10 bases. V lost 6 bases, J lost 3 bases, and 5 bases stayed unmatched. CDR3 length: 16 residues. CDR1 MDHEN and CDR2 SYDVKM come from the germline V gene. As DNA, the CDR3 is TGTGCCAGCAGGGCGACAGGGGGCGGCTATAATTCACCCCTCCACTTT. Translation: CASRATGGGYNSPLHF.

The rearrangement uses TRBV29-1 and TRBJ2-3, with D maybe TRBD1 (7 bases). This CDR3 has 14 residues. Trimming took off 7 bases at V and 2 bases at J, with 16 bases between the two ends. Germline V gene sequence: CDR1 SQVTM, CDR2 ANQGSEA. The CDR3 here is CSGGAGGFTDTQYF. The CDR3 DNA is TGCAGCGGTGGGGCAGGGGGGTTCACAGATACGCAGTATTTT.

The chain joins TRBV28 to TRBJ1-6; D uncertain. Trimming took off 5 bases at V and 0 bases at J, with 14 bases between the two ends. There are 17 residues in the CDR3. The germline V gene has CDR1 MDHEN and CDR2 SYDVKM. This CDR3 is CASSLIIYSSYNSPLHF. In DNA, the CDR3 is TGTGCCAGCAGTCTAATTATATATAGCTCCTATAATTCACCCCTCCACTTT.

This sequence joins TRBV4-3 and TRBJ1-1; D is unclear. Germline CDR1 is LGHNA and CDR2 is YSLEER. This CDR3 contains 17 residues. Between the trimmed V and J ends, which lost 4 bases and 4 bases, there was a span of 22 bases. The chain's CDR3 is CASSRAYGVVTRTEAFF. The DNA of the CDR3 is TGCGCCAGCAGCCGAGCATACGGAGTTGTTACGCGCACTGAAGCTTTCTTT.

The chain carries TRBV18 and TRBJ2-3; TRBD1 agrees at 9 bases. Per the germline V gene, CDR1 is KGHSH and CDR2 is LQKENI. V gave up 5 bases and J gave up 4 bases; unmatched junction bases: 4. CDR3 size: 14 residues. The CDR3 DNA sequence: TGTGCCAGCTCAACACAGGGGGCAGCAGATACGCAGTATTTT. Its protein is CASSTQGAADTQYF.

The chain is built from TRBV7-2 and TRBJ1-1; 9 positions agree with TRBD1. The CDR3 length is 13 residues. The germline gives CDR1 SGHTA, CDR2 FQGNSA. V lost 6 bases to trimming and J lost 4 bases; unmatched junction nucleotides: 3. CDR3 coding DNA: TGTGCCAGCAGTCGACAGGGGGGCACTGAAGCTTTCTTT. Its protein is CASSRQGGTEAFF.

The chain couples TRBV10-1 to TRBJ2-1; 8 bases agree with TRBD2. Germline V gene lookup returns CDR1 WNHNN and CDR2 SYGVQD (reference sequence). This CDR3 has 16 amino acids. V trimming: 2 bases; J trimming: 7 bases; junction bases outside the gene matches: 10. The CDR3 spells CASSEASGGLGNEQFF. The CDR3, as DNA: TGCGCCAGCAGTGAGGCGAGCGGGGGCCTGGGTAATGAGCAGTTCTTC.

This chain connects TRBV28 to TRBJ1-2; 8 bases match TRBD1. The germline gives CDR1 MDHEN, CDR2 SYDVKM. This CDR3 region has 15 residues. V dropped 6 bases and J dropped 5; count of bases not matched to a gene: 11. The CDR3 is CASSQIDRGVYGYTF. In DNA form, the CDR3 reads TGTGCCAGCAGCCAAATCGACAGGGGCGTATATGGCTACACCTTC.

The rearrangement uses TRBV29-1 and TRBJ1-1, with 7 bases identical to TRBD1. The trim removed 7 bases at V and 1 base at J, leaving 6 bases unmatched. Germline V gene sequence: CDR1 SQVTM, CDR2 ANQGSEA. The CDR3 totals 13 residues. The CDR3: CSARQGGNTEAFF. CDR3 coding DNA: TGCAGCGCCCGACAGGGAGGGAACACTGAAGCTTTCTTT.

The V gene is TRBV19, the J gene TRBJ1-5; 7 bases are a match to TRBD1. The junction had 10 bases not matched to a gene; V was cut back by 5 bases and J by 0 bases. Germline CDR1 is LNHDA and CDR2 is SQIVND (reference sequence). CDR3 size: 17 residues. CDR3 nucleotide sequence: TGTGCCAGTAGTCCCAAACAAAGACAGGGTAGCAATCAGCCCCAGCATTTT. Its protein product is CASSPKQRQGSNQPQHF.

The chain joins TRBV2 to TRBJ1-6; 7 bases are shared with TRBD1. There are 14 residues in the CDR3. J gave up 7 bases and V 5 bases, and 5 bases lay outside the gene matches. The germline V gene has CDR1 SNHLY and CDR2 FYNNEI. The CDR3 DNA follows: TGTGCCAGCAGTTCTGGGACAGTCAATTCACCCCTCCACTTT. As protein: CASSSGTVNSPLHF.

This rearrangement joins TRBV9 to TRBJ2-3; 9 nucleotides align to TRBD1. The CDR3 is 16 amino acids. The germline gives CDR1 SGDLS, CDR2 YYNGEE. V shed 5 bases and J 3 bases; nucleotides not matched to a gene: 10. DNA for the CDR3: TGTGCCAGCAGTCGACAGGGGGGGGGCAGGACAGATACGCAGTATTTT. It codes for CASSRQGGGRTDTQYF.

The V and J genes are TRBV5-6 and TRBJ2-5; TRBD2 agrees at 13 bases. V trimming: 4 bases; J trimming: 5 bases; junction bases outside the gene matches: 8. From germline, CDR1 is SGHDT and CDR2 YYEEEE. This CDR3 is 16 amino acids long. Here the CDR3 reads CASSLTGLAGLETQYF. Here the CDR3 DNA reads TGTGCCAGCAGCCTTACGGGACTAGCGGGGTTGGAGACCCAGTACTTC.

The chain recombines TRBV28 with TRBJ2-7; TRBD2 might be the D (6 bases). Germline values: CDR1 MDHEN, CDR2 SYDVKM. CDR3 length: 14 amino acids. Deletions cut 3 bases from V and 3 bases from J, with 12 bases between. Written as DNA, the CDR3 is TGTGCCAGCAGTTTCGCGGGACGGGTCTACGAGCAGTACTTC. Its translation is CASSFAGRVYEQYF.

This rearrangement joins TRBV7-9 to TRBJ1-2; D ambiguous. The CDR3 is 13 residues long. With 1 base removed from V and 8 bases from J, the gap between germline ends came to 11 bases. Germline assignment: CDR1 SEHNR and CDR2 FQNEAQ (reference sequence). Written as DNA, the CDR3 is TGTGCCAGCAGCTTAGGGGGAGTCGGAGGCTACACCTTC. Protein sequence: CASSLGGVGGYTF.

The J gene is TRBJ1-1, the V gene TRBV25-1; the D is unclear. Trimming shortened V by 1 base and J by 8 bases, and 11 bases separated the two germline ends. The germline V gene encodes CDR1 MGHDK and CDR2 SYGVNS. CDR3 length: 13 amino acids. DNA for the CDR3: TGTGCCAGCAGTGAATCTCGAGGGCGCGAAGCTTTCTTT. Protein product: CASSESRGREAFF.

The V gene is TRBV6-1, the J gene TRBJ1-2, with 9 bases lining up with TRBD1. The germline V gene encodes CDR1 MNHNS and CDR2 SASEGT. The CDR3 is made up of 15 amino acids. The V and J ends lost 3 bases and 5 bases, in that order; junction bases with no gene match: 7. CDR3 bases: TGTGCCAGCAGTGACGCCGGGACAGGGTGGTATGGCTACACCTTC. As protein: CASSDAGTGWYGYTF.

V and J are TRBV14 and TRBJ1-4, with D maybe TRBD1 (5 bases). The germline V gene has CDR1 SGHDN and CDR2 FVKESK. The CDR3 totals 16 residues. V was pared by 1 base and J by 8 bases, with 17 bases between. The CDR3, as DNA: TGTGCCAGCAGCCAAGTTGGGACTCCAAGGTGGGAAAAACTGTTTTTT. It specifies CASSQVGTPRWEKLFF. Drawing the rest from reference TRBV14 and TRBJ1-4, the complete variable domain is EAGVTQFPSHSVIEKGQTVTLRCDPISGHDNLYWYRRVMGKEIKFLLHFVKESKQDESGMPNNRFLAERTGGTYSTLKVQPAELEDSGVYFCASSQVGTPRWEKLFFGSGTQLSVL.

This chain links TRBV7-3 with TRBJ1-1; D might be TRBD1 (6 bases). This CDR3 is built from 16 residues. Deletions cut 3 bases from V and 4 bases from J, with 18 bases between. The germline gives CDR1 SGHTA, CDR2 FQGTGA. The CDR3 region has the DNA TGTGCCAGCAGCTTGCTAGGGGGTTCGGGGGGCACTGAAGCTTTCTTT. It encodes CASSLLGGSGGTEAFF.

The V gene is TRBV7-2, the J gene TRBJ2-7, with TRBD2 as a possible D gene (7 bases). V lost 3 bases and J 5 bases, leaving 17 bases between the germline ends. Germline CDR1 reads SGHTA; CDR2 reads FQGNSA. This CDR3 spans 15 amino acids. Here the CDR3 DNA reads TGTGCCAGCAGCTTCCGCGGGGGCAGCAGCGACGAGCAGTACTTC. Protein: CASSFRGGSSDEQYF.

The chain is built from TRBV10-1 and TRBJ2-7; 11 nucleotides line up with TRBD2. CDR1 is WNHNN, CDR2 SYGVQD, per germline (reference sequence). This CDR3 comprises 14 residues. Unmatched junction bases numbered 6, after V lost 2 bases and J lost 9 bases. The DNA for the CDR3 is TGCGCCAGCAGTGAGAACCTAGCGGGGGGTCGGCAGTACTTC. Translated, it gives CASSENLAGGRQYF.

The CDR3 DNA sequence: TGTGCCAGCAGTTTAGGACTAGCGGGGGTGATCTACGAGCAGTACTTC. Residues: CASSLGLAGVIYEQYF. The chain carries TRBV27 and TRBJ2-7; 13 bases map to TRBD2. V shed 2 bases, J shed 3 bases, and the junction held 4 bases outside the gene matches. Germline values: CDR1 MNHEY, CDR2 SMNVEV (reference sequence). The CDR3 consists of 16 residues.

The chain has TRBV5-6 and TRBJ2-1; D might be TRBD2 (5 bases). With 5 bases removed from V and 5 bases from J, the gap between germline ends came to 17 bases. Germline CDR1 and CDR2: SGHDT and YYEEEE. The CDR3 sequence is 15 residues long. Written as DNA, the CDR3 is TGTGCCAGCAGGCGAGGGCAGGAGAGGGACAATGAGCAGTTCTTC. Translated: CASRRGQERDNEQFF.

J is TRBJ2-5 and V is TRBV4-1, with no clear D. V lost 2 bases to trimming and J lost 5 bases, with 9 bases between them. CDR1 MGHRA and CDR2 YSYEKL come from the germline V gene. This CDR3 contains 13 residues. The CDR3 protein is CASSQLLTETQYF. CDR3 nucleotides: TGCGCCAGCAGCCAACTACTCACTGAGACCCAGTACTTC.

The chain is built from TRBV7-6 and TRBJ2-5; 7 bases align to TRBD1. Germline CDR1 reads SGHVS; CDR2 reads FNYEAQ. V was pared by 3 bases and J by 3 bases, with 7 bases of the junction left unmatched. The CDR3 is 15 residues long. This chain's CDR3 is CASSLLTGKEETQYF. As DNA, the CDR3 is TGTGCCAGCAGCTTGCTGACAGGGAAGGAAGAGACCCAGTACTTC.

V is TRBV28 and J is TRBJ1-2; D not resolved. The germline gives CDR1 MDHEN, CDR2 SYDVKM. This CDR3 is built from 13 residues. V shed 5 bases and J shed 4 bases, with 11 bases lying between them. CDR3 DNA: TGTGCCAGCAGTATCCCAGGTTTCTATGGCTACACCTTC. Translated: CASSIPGFYGYTF.

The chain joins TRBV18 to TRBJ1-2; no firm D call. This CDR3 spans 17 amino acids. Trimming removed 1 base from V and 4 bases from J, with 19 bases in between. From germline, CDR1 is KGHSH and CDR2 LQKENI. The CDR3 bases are TGTGCCAGCTCACCACGGGTCCGAACTCCCCGGGGCTATGGCTACACCTTC. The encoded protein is CASSPRVRTPRGYGYTF.

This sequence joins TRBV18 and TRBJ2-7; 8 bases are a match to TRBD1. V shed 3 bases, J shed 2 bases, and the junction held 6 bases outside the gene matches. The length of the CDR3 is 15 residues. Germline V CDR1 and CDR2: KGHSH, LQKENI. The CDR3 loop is CASSPDRVRPYEQYF. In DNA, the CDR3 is TGTGCCAGCTCACCGGACAGGGTTAGACCCTACGAGCAGTACTTC.

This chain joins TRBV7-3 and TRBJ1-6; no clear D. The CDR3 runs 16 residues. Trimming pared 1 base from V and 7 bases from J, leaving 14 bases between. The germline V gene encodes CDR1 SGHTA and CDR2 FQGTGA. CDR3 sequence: CASSLNGRSGNSPLHF. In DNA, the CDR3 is TGTGCCAGCAGCTTAAACGGGAGGTCTGGCAATTCACCCCTCCACTTT.